This TCR beta chain was identified in a study of radiotherapy plus CTLA-4 blockade in lung cancer. Some clones are missing from TCRdb's copy, which holds only in-frame ones; the method was immunoSEQ multiplex PCR. This sample has approximately 94,000 clones; roughly four fifths occur once, and the top ten carry over 20%. Trimming took 2 bases from V and 0 from J; bases not matched to a gene: 12. This CDR3 has 19 residues. CDR1 and CDR2 (germline): MGHRA, YSYEKL. The material sequenced was peripheral blood, taken from a patient treated with radiotherapy plus ipilimumab. This TCR derives from a human donor with non-small cell lung cancer that progressed on radiotherapy plus ipilimumab. The rearrangement uses TRBV4-1 and TRBJ1-2, with 10 bases that match TRBD1. The CDR3 loop is CASSQPGGQGHLANYGYTF. The CDR3 region has the DNA TGCGCCAGCAGCCAACCGGGGGGACAGGGGCACTTAGCTAACTATGGCTACACCTTC.